The entry that follows covers one TCR beta chain sequence. The V and J ends lost 5 bases and 9 bases, in that order; junction bases with no gene match: 9. The CDR3 sequence is 16 residues long. Per germline, CDR1 PRHDT and CDR2 FYEKMQ (reference sequence). The source of the sample is a study of T cell changes during pregnancy in multiple sclerosis. Measured with immunoSEQ multiplex PCR; TCRdb has only the in-frame clones, and not every one. The sample lists 95,000 to 150,000 clones, approximately 93% seen once, with approximately 6.3% in the top ten. The rearrangement uses TRBV13 and TRBJ1-6; 11 positions agree with TRBD1. The material was peripheral blood, obtained before pregnancy. The sequence was obtained from a female donor with multiple sclerosis, enrolled in a pregnancy study. The CDR3 loop is CASSGQGQGESSPLHF. In DNA form, the CDR3 reads TGTGCCAGCAGCGGCCAGGGACAGGGGGAGAGTTCACCCCTCCACTTT.